One sample yielded the 7 T cell receptor beta chains listed below, sequenced in a study of shared T cell receptors in the human thymus. TCRdb keeps only in-frame clones here, not all; method: immunoSEQ multiplex PCR. The table lists 720,000 or so clones, 70% to 90% of them singletons. In addition, the sample was reused for a study of human thymus T cells.

The sample consisted of thymocytes. These receptors originate from a girl under two years old with a congenital heart defect.

The V gene is TRBV28, the J gene TRBJ1-2; TRBD1 matches 7 bases. Trimming at V came to 6 bases and at J to 7 bases, leaving 11 bases not matched to a gene. Per germline, CDR1 MDHEN and CDR2 SYDVKM. There are 14 residues in the CDR3. The CDR3 is CASRRRDSPPGYTF. The CDR3 DNA follows: TGTGCCAGCAGGAGGCGGGACAGCCCGCCTGGCTACACCTTC.

The chain links TRBV7-9 to TRBJ1-2, with 8 bases matching TRBD1. Germline V lookup: CDR1 SEHNR, CDR2 FQNEAQ (reference sequence). V gave up 7 bases and J gave up 8 bases; unmatched junction bases: 9. This CDR3 comprises 13 residues. The CDR3 loop is CASMGDRWRGYTF. CDR3 in DNA: TGTGCCAGCATGGGGGACAGGTGGCGGGGCTACACCTTC.

On this clone itself: An end of the junction differs from the germline gene, which may be a read error. The CDR3, as DNA: TGTGCCAGCAGTGGGAACCGTCTTCGGGTGGGGAGCTCACCCCCCCACTTT. Translated: CASSGNRLRVGSSPPHF. The rearrangement links TRBV6-1 to TRBJ1-6; D gene uncertain. This CDR3 contains 17 residues. Germline-derived CDR1 and CDR2 are MNHNS and SASEGT.

The chain couples TRBV12-5 to TRBJ1-6, with unresolved D. V shed 1 base and J shed 9 bases, with 16 bases lying between them. CDR1 is LGHNT and CDR2 is FRNRAP in the germline V gene. This CDR3 is built from 16 residues. The CDR3 is CASGLGIRGAGSPLHF. The CDR3, as DNA: TGTGCTAGTGGTTTGGGGATCCGGGGAGCAGGTTCACCCCTCCACTTT. The full variable domain, in which reference TRBV12-5 and TRBJ1-6 provide the parts outside the CDR3, is DARVTQTPRHKVTEMGQEVTMRCQPILGHNTVFWYRQTMMQGLELLAYFRNRAPLDDSGMPKDRFSAEMPDATLATLKIQPSEPRDSAVYFCASGLGIRGAGSPLHFGNGTRLTVT.

This chain connects TRBV4-3 to TRBJ2-7; maybe TRBD2 (6 bases). CDR3 length equals 15 residues. V was clipped by 2 bases and J by 2 bases, with 13 bases between them. Germline lookup yields CDR1 LGHNA and CDR2 YSLEER. DNA for the CDR3: TGCGCCAGCAGCCAATCGGGACTCGCGACCTACGAGCAGTACTTC. Translating it yields CASSQSGLATYEQYF.

J is TRBJ2-3 and V is TRBV15; 8 bases line up with TRBD2. Germline trimming cut 7 bases from V and 5 bases from J; bases unmatched to any gene: 8. From germline, CDR1 is LNHNV and CDR2 YYDKDF (reference sequence). The CDR3 is 14 residues long. The CDR3 sequence is CATNRGGNRDTQYF. CDR3 sequence (DNA): TGTGCCACCAACCGGGGGGGAAACAGAGATACGCAGTATTTT.

The CDR3 DNA follows: TGTGCCAGCAGCCGACTAGCGGGAGGGAATGAGCAGTTCTTC. Residues: CASSRLAGGNEQFF. The chain is built from TRBV27 and TRBJ2-1; 14 bases line up with TRBD2. The CDR3 spans 14 residues. V lost 6 bases and J lost 7; bases outside the gene matches: 2. Germline CDR1 MNHEY, CDR2 SMNVEV (reference sequence).